The subject of this entry is one T cell receptor (beta chain). Antigen unknown. This record belongs to a study of blood T cells in healthy people across ages. Whole-study results and caveats: Naive T cell percentage strongly correlated with TCR beta diversity. Those diversity estimates obtained from one million T cells were thought to be underestimates.

The CDR3 length is 15 residues. V lost 8 bases to trimming and J lost 0 bases, with 14 bases between them. Looked up from germline, CDR1 is WSHSY and CDR2 is SAAADI. The authors ran a second PCR of 7 to 11 cycles using a sample-barcoded 5' primer and a J-beta primer mix. TCRdb processed the 5' RACE reads anew with MiXCR; each CDR3 protein has one entry. The data show approximately 800,000 distinct CDR3 sequences, with about 26% seen just once and around 3% held by the top ten. The same data also went into a second study, on T cells of mothers and their children. That investigation notes: All extracted RNA went into cDNA synthesis, around 1.6 ug per 15 ul. An overlap that was slightly higher, though non-significant, was seen in related mother-child pairs versus unrelated pairs.

Specimen: blood. This sequence was found in a boy between 10 and 17 years old in good health. The chain employs TRBV10-2 and TRBJ2-1; the D gene is possibly TRBD2 (5 bases). CDR3 sequence reads: CASQEAVGSYNEQFF. CDR3 nucleotides: TGCGCCAGCCAGGAAGCGGTAGGCTCCTACAATGAGCAGTTCTTC.